One and the same sample provided the 7 T cell receptor beta chains below, sequenced in a study of blood T cell repertoires in COVID-19. Profiling relied on immunoSEQ multiplex PCR, and the TCRdb table lists in-frame clones only, not all of them. Altogether approximately 340,000 clones are present, 87% being singletons, with the ten largest covering roughly 9.9%. The sequencing input was peripheral blood. The origin of the receptors is a man aged 25 to 40 with COVID-19, enrolled during active disease.

This clone was seen a few times. The J gene is TRBJ1-2, the V gene TRBV2, with D possibly matching TRBD1 (6 bases). V was shortened by 6 bases and J by 1 base, with 9 bases between the two germline ends. The CDR3 contains 13 residues. CDR1 and CDR2 (germline): SNHLY, FYNNEI. CDR3: CASSGQINYGYTF. The CDR3 DNA reads as TGTGCCAGCAGCGGACAGATTAACTATGGCTACACCTTC.

The V gene is TRBV11-2, the J gene TRBJ2-1, with 12 bases lining up with TRBD2. Germline V gene lookup returns CDR1 SGHAT and CDR2 FQNNGV. The V gene end was trimmed by 4 bases and the J gene end by 3 bases; junction bases not matched to a gene: 7. The CDR3 covers 17 residues. The CDR3 DNA reads TGTGCCAGCAGCTCCGCCGGACTAGCGGGGCACTACAATGAGCAGTTCTTC. Translating it yields CASSSAGLAGHYNEQFF. The entire variable domain, with the rest obtained from reference TRBV11-2 and TRBJ2-1, is as follows: EAGVAQSPRYKIIEKRQSVAFWCNPISGHATLYWYQQILGQGPKLLIQFQNNGVVDDSQLPKDRFSAERLKGVDSTLKIQPAKLEDSAVYLCASSSAGLAGHYNEQFFGPGTRLTVL.

The chain uses TRBV18 and TRBJ1-1, with TRBD1 matching 7 bases. Trimming at V came to 4 bases and at J to 2 bases, leaving 7 bases not matched to a gene. CDR1 is KGHSH and CDR2 is LQKENI in the germline V gene. This CDR3 contains 15 residues. The CDR3 loop is CASSLGQLGNTEAFF. CDR3 DNA sequence: TGTGCCAGCTCACTGGGACAGCTAGGCAACACTGAAGCTTTCTTT.

This clone was seen a few times. V gene TRBV7-6 combines with J gene TRBJ2-7, with TRBD2 matching 7 bases. This CDR3 has 17 amino acids. Trimming at V came to 1 base and at J to 2 bases, leaving 11 bases not matched to a gene. Germline values: CDR1 SGHVS, CDR2 FNYEAQ. Written as DNA, the CDR3 is TGTGCCAGCAGCTTAGGCACTAGCGTCTATAAGGCCTACGAGCAGTACTTC. Its protein is CASSLGTSVYKAYEQYF. The variable domain in full, completed from reference TRBV7-6 and TRBJ2-7, reads GAGVSQSPRYKVTKRGQDVALRCDPISGHVSLYWYRQALGQGPEFLTYFNYEAQQDKSGLPNDRFSAERPEGSISTLTIQRTEQRDSAMYRCASSLGTSVYKAYEQYFGPGTRLTVT.

This sequence joins TRBV6-5 and TRBJ1-2; D ambiguous. V was clipped by 6 bases and J by 0 bases, with 11 bases between them. Per the germline V gene, CDR1 is MNHEY and CDR2 is SVGAGI. This CDR3 comprises 14 residues. The CDR3 sequence: CASSRREANYGYTF. CDR3 nucleotides: TGTGCCAGCAGCCGACGGGAAGCTAACTATGGCTACACCTTC.

This clone has only one observation. This sequence joins TRBV19 and TRBJ1-2, with a weak D call TRBD1 (6 bases). The CDR3 length is 13 residues. V was shortened by 11 bases and J by 8 bases, with 21 bases between the two germline ends. CDR1 and CDR2 (germline): LNHDA, SQIVND (reference sequence). This CDR3 reads CAVPGGPVGGYTF. CDR3 DNA: TGTGCCGTCCCGGGGGGGCCCGTTGGGGGCTACACCTTC.

The V call is TRBV28, the J call TRBJ1-2, with D hard to call. Trimming left V 5 bases short and J 4 bases short, with 8 bases between. This CDR3 spans 12 amino acids. Germline CDR1 is MDHEN and CDR2 is SYDVKM. CDR3 sequence reads: CASSLRRYGYTF. The CDR3 DNA reads as TGTGCCAGCAGTCTGAGGCGCTATGGCTACACCTTC.